This T cell receptor beta chain was sequenced in a study of shared clonotypes between healthy human individuals. The study's findings and limits: When compared with the clonotypes that were shared by all four sorted-subset donors, the non-shared clonotypes turned out to have lower generation probabilities. Sampling included only blood; tissue repertoires likely differ. Several donors showed sharing of approximately 5% of naive CD4 clonotypes.

To note about this clone: What it recognizes is unknown.

Germline V gives CDR1 MNHNS, CDR2 SASEGT. V gave up 3 bases and J gave up 5 bases, with 13 bases separating them. The CDR3 sequence is 14 residues long. Only in-frame clones appear in the TCRdb table, and some are missing; sequencing was by immunoSEQ multiplex PCR. Here the sample spans a few million clones, 85% to 95% being singletons. CD45RO negativity and positive selection for CCR7 defined naive CD8 cells, a population that excluded terminally differentiated effector memory CD45RA+ cells. The V gene is TRBV6-1, the J gene TRBJ1-1; a weak D match, TRBD1 (5 bases). The receptor's source is a man younger than 35 in good health. Some clones in this sample may be carry-over from other donors' samples. Sequencing was performed on naive CD8+ T cells from PBMCs. CDR3 in amino acids: CASSETLGLTEAFF. DNA of the CDR3: TGTGCCAGCAGTGAGACACTGGGGCTGACTGAAGCTTTCTTT.